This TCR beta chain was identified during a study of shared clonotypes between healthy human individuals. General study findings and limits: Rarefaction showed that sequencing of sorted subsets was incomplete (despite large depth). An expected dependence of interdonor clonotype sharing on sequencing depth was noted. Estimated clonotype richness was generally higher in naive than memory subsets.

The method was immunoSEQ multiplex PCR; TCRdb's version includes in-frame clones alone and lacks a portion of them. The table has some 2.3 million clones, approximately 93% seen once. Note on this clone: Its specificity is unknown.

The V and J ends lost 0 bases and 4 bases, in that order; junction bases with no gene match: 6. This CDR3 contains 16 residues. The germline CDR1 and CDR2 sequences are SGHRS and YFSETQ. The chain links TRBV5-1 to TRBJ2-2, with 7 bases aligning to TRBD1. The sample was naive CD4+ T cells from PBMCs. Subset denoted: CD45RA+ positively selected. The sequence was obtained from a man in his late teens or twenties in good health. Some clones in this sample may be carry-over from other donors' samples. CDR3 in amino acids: CASSLVGTVGTGELFF. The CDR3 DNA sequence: TGCGCCAGCAGCTTGGTAGGGACAGTAGGCACCGGGGAGCTGTTTTTT.